This paragraph reports one T cell receptor (beta chain). The sample comes from a study of blood T cell repertoires in COVID-19. Study details: Spain, Italy and the United States supplied samples that represented acute and convalescent COVID-19. The cDNA or gDNA used as material had been derived from T cells, B-cell-depleted T cells, or PBMCs.

Trimming left V 6 bases short and J 1 base short, with 9 bases between. The CDR3 consists of 13 residues. The V gene's germline CDR1 is SNHLY and CDR2 FYNNEI. Source study methods: Amplification of reference gene primers provided the estimated nucleated cell counts. The repertoire was sequenced with immunoSEQ multiplex PCR; TCRdb's copy has only in-frame clones and lacks some. The V and J calls and clone size were taken over from that table, and D and trimming were inferred from the DNA. This sample has roughly 48,000 clones, with around 80% found just once. This sequence joins TRBV2 and TRBJ2-5; D perhaps matches TRBD1 (6 bases). The TCR sequence derives from a man between 70 and 80 years old with acute or convalescent COVID-19. The sample taken for sequencing was peripheral blood. For the CDR3, the DNA is TGTGCCAGCAGCGGACAGCGCCAAGAGACCCAGTACTTC. Translating gives CASSGQRQETQYF.